The present T cell receptor beta chain was sequenced within a study of control samples from healthy donors and cancer patients. The germline CDR1 and CDR2 sequences are SEHNR and FQNEAQ (reference sequence). The CDR3 covers 14 residues. The junction had 4 bases not matched to a gene; V was cut back by 5 bases and J by 5 bases. Some clones are missing from TCRdb's copy, which holds only in-frame ones; the method was immunoSEQ multiplex PCR. This sample has 50,000 or so clones, with 93% found just once. Sequencing input: PBMCs. The chain combines TRBV7-9 with TRBJ2-7; the match to TRBD1 covers 12 bases. The TCR sequence derives from a woman aged 50 to 60 with head and neck cancer. The CDR3 sequence: CASSLGQGADEQYF. The CDR3 nucleotides read TGTGCCAGCAGCCTGGGACAGGGGGCCGACGAGCAGTACTTC.